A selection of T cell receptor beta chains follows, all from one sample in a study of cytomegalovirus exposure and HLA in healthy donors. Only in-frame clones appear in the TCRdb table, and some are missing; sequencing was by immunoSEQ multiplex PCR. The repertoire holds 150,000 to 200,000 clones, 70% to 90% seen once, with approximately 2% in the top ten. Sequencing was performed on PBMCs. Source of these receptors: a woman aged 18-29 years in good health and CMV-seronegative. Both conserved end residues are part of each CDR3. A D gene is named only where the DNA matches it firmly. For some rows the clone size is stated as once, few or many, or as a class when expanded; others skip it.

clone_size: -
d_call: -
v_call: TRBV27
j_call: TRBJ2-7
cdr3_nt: TGTGCCAGCAGTGGACTCGAGCAGTACTTC
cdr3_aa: CASSGLEQYF

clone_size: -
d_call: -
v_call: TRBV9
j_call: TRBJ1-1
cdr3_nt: TGTGCCAGCAGCGTGGAGGCTGAAGCTTTCTTT
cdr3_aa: CASSVEAEAFF

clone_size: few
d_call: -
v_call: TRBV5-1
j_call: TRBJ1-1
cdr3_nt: TGCGCCAGCAGCTCCTGGGACACGAACACTGAAGCTTTCTTT
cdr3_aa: CASSSWDTNTEAFF

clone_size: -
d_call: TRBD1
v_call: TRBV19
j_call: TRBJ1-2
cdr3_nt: TGTGCCAGTAGTAGGCCCGGGACAGGGAACGGCTACACCTTC
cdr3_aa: CASSRPGTGNGYTF

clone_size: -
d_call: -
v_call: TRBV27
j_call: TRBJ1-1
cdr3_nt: -
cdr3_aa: CASRRAGTEAFF

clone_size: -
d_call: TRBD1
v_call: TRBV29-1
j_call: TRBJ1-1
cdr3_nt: TGCAGCGTTAGGGGGCAGGGAGGTGAGAACACTGAAGCTTTCTTT
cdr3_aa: CSVRGQGGENTEAFF

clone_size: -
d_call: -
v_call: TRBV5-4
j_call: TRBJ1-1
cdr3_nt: TGTGCCAGCAGCTCACGGGACATGAACACTGAAGCTTTCTTT
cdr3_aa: CASSSRDMNTEAFF

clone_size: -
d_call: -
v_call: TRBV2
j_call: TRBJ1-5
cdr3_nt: TGTGCCAGCAGTCGGTCAGGGGATCAGCCCCAGCATTTT
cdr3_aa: CASSRSGDQPQHF

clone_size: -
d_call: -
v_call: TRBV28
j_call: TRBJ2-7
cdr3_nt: TGTGCCAGCAGTTTGTCTAACCCCAGCCTTCTAGGGCAGTACTTC
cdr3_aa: CASSLSNPSLLGQYF

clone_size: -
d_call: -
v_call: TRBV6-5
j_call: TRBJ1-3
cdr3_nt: TGTGCCAGCAGTTACAATCGCGGTGGAAACACCATATATTTT
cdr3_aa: CASSYNRGGNTIYF

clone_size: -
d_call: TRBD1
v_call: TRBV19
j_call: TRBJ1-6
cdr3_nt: TGTGCCAGTAGTATAGATCCGACAGGGGGCGGTTCCTATAATTCACCCCTCCACTTT
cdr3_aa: CASSIDPTGGGSYNSPLHF

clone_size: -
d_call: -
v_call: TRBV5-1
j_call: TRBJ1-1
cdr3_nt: TGCGCCAGCAGCCCCCCCGGGACAAAGGAGAGCACTGAAGCTTTCTTT
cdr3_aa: CASSPPGTKESTEAFF

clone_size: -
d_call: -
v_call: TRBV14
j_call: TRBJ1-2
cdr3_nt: TGTGCCAGCAGCCAAGAAGTACAGGGTATTAGTGGCTACACCTTC
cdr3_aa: CASSQEVQGISGYTF

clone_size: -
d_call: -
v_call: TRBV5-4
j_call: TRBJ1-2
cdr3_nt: TGTGCCAGCAGCCACCACAATAACTATGGCTACACCTTC
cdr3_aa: CASSHHNNYGYTF

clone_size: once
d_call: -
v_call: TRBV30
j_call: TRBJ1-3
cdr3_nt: TGTGCCTGGGCAGGACTCTCTGGAAACACCATATATTTT
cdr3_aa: CAWAGLSGNTIYF

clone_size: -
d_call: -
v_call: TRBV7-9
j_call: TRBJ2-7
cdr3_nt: TGTGCCAGCAGCTTCTCTTTGTACGGAGGCCACGAGCAGTACTTC
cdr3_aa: CASSFSLYGGHEQYF

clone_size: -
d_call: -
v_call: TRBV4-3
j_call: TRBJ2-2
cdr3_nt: TGCGCCAGCAGCCAAGACTTACAGGGTCGGCGTACCGGGGAGCTGTTTTTT
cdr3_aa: CASSQDLQGRRTGELFF

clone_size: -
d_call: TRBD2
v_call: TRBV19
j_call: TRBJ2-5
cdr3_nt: TGTGCCAGTAGTAAGGCTAGCGGGAGAGGAGGGAGAGAGACCCAGTACTTC
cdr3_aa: CASSKASGRGGRETQYF

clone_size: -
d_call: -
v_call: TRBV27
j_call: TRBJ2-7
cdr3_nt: TGTGCCAGCAGTTTAGACAGGTATAGCTACGAGCAGTACTTC
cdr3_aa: CASSLDRYSYEQYF

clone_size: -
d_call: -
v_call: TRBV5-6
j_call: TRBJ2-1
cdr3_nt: TGTGCCAGCAGCTTGGTTTCCCCGGGCTCCTACAATGAGCAGTTCTTC
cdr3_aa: CASSLVSPGSYNEQFF

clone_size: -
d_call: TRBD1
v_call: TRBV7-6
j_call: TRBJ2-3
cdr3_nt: TGTGCCAGCAGCTCCTCCGGGACAGACACAGATACGCAGTATTTT
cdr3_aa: CASSSSGTDTDTQYF

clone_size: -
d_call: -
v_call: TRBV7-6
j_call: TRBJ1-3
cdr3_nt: TGTGCCAGCAGCCCAGGGGCTTTCTCTGGAAACACCATATATTTT
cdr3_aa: CASSPGAFSGNTIYF

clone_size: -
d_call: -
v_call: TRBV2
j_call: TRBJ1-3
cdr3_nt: TGTGCCAGCAGTGATAATCTCCGCAGATACATATATTTT
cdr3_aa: CASSDNLRRYIYF

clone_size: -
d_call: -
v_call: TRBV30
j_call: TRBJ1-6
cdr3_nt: TGTGCCTGGACCAGACCTACAGGGACGGGTTCATCCCTCCACTTT
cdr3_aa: CAWTRPTGTGSSLHF

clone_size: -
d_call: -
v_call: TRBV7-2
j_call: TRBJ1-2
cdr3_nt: TGTGCCAGCAGCCGAATACGACGGACTCTGAGCTACACCTTC
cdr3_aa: CASSRIRRTLSYTF